This T cell receptor beta chain was identified during a study of radiation and T cells in renal cell carcinoma. Study-level background: Nephrectomy followed 15 Gy stereotactic body radiation by 4 weeks.

Time point noted: blood 2 weeks post-SBRT. Described treatment: 15 Gy SBRT to primary tumor, nephrectomy 4 weeks later. The method was immunoSEQ multiplex PCR; TCRdb's version includes in-frame clones alone and lacks a portion of them. The profile shows 100,000 to 150,000 clones, 65% to 85% of them singletons. CDR3 length: 15 residues. Germline-derived CDR1 and CDR2 are SGHTS and YDEGEE. The V end was cut by 0 bases, the J end by 1 base, with 10 bases between. The J gene is TRBJ1-1, the V gene TRBV5-8; D unresolved. Sample: blood, taken from a patient whose treatment included radiotherapy and nephrectomy. This receptor was obtained from a man aged 50 to 60 with renal cell carcinoma. This CDR3 reads CASSLDGGENTEAFF. The CDR3, as DNA: TGTGCCAGCAGCTTGGACGGCGGCGAGAACACTGAAGCTTTCTTT.